This T cell receptor beta chain was profiled in a study of CD8 T cells in ankylosing spondylitis. Whole-study results and caveats: Disease-linked clones reportedly concentrated significantly in matched ankylosing spondylitis synovial fluid.

Germline CDR1 reads DFQATT; CDR2 reads SNEGSKA (reference sequence). The V end lost 1 base, the J end lost 3 bases, and 10 bases lay between the germline ends. The length of the CDR3 is 14 residues. The table lists this clonotype with many counts. The antigen is undetermined. Generation of TCR beta libraries employed quantitative 5'-RACE incorporating molecular barcodes. TCRdb called the 5' RACE reads again in MiXCR, with one record for every CDR3 protein. Of about 240,000 distinct CDR3 sequences in the sample, over 8.5% were seen once. Sequenced material: blood, either unsorted or a sorted T cell fraction (not recorded which). The chain employs TRBV20-1 and TRBJ2-4, with TRBD1 as a possible D gene (6 bases). The TCR sequence derives from a male donor with ankylosing spondylitis or in good health (not recorded which). CDR3 loop: CSARVQDSKNIQYF. CDR3 nucleotides: TGCAGTGCTAGAGTGCAGGACAGCAAAAACATTCAGTACTTC.